This TCR beta chain was obtained from a study of T-cell reconstitution after alpha-beta-depleted transplantation in children. It was with unique molecular identifiers that the TCRbeta library was prepared. TCRdb fed the PCR reads into MiXCR, producing one record per CDR3 protein. The table records about 980,000 distinct CDR3 sequences, under 30% of them present only once. Study conclusions and caveats: One year post-transplant, T-cell counts and diversity were largely derived from T cells produced anew. The study reportedly traced alpha-beta T cells about two months after transplant to several hundred expanded graft clones. There were some patients whose high TCRbeta diversity at day 60 came from surviving recipient T cells and thymic progenitors.

About this clonotype itself: What it recognizes is unknown.

The CDR3 spans 15 residues. CDR1 is KGHSH, CDR2 LQKENI, per germline. V gave up 3 bases and J gave up 0 bases, with 11 bases separating them. This specimen was PBMCs, mostly from graft donor cells, taken 360 days after TCRalphabeta/CD19-depleted stem cell transplant. This chain connects TRBV18 to TRBJ1-1; weak D call: TRBD1 (5 bases). This TCR was sampled from a boy in the first two years of life who had a stem cell transplant for SCID, so the T cells may come from the graft donor. The CDR3 sequence: CASSPGGAVNTEAFF. The CDR3 nucleotides read TGTGCCAGCTCACCTGGTGGGGCGGTGAACACTGAAGCTTTCTTT.